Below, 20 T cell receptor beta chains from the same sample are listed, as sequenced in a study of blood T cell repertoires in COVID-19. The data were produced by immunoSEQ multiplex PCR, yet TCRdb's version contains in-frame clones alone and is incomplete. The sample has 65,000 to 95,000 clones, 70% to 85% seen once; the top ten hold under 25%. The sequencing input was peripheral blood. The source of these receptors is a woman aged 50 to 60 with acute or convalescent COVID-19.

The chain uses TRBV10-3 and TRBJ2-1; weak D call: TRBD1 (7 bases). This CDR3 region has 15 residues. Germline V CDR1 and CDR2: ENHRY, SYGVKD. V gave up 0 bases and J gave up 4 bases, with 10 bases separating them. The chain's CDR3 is CAISESRGAYNEQFF. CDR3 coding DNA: TGTGCCATCAGTGAGTCCAGGGGGGCTTACAATGAGCAGTTCTTC.

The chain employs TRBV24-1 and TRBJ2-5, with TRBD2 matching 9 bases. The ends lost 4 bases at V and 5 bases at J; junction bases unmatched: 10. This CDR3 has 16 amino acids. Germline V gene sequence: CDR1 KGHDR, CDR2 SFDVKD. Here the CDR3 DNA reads TGTGCCACCAGTGACCCAGGGACTAGCAGGGCCGAGACCCAGTACTTC. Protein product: CATSDPGTSRAETQYF.

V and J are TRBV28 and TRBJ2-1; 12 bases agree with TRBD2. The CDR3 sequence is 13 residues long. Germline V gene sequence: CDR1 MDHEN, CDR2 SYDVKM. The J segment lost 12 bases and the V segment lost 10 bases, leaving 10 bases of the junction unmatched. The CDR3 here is CATRLAGAGRQFF. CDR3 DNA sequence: TGTGCCACCCGACTAGCGGGAGCGGGAAGGCAGTTCTTC.

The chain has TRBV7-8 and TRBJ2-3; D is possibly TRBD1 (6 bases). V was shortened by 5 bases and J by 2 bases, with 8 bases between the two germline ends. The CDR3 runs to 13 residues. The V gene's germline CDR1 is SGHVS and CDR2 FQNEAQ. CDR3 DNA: TGTGCCAGCAGCCGGGACAACACAGATACGCAGTATTTT. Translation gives CASSRDNTDTQYF.

CDR3 sequence (DNA): TGTGCCAGCAGCTACCGGGACACGAATAGCAATCAGCCCCAGCATTTT. It codes for CASSYRDTNSNQPQHF. This chain uses TRBV5-5 with TRBJ1-5; TRBD1 is a possible D gene (6 bases). Per the germline V gene, CDR1 is SGHKS and CDR2 is YYEKEE (reference sequence). Trimming took off 3 bases at V and 0 bases at J, with 13 bases between the two ends. This CDR3 is built from 16 residues.

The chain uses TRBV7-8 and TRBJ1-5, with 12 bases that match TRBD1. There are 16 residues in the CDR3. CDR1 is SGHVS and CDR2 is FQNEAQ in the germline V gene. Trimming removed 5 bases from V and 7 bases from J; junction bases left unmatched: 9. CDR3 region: CASSNHRDRGQQPQHF. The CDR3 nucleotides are TGTGCCAGCAGCAACCACCGGGACAGGGGGCAACAGCCCCAGCATTTT.

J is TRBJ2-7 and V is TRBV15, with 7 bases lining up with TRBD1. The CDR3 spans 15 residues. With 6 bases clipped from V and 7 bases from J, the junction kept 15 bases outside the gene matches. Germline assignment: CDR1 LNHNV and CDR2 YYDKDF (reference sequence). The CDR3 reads CATRGVEGPRGEQYF. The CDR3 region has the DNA TGTGCCACCAGGGGGGTAGAAGGACCCAGGGGGGAGCAGTACTTC.

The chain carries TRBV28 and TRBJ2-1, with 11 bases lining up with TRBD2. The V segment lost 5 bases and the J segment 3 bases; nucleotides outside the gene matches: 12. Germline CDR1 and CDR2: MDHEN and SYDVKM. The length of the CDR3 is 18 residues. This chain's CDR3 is CASSPVPTSGSSYNEQFF. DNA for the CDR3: TGTGCCAGCAGTCCCGTCCCAACTAGCGGGAGCAGCTACAATGAGCAGTTCTTC.

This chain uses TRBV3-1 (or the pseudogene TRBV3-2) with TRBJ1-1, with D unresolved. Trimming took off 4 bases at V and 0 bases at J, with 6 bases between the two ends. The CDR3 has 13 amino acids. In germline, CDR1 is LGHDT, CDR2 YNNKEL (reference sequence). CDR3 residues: CASSLQMNTEAFF. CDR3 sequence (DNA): TGTGCCAGCAGCCTCCAGATGAACACTGAAGCTTTCTTT.

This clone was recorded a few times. CDR3 bases: TGTGCCACCCAACAGGGGACCCACAATGAGCAGTTCTTC. Its protein product is CATQQGTHNEQFF. V and J are TRBV6-6 and TRBJ2-1, with 7 positions matching TRBD1. Germline V gene data show CDR1 as MNHNY and CDR2 as SVGAGI (reference sequence). This CDR3 has 13 amino acids. The V gene end was trimmed by 10 bases and the J gene end by 5 bases; junction bases not matched to a gene: 8.

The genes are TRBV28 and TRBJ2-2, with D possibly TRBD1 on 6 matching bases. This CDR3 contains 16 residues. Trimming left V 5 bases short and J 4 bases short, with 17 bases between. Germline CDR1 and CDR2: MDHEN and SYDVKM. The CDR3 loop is CASSIRTASGTGELFF. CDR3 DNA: TGTGCCAGCAGTATTAGGACAGCCTCGGGCACCGGGGAGCTGTTTTTT.

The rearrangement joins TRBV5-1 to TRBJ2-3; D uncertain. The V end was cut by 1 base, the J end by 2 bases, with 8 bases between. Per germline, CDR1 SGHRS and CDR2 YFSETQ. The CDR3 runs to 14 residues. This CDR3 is CASSLNLFTDTQYF. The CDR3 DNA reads TGCGCCAGCAGCTTGAACTTGTTCACAGATACGCAGTATTTT.

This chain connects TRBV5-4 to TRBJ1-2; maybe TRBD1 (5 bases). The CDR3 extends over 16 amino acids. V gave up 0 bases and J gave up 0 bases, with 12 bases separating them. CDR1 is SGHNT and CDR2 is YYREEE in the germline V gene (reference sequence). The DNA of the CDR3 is TGTGCCAGCAGCTTGGACAGGTATCAAGCTAACTATGGCTACACCTTC. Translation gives CASSLDRYQANYGYTF. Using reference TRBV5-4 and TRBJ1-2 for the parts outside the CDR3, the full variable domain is ETGVTQSPTHLIKTRGQQVTLRCSSQSGHNTVSWYQQALGQGPQFIFQYYREEENGRGNFPPRFSGLQFPNYSSELNVNALELDDSALYLCASSLDRYQANYGYTFGSGTRLTVV.

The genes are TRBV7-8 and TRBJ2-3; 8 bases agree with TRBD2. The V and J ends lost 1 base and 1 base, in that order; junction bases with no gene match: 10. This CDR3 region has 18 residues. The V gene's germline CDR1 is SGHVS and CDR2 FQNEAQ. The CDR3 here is CASSLVRPGGGRTDTQYF. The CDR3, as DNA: TGTGCCAGCAGCTTAGTCCGTCCCGGGGGGGGCCGCACAGATACGCAGTATTTT.

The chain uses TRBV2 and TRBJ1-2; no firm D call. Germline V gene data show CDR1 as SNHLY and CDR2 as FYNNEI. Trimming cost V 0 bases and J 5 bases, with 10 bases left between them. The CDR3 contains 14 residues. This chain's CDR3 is CASSEAREIYGYTF. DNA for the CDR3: TGTGCCAGCAGTGAAGCGAGAGAAATATATGGCTACACCTTC.

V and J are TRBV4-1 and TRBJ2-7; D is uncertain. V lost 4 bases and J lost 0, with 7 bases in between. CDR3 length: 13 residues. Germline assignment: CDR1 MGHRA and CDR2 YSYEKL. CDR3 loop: CASSLADSYEQYF. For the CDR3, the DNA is TGCGCCAGCAGCCTGGCGGACTCCTACGAGCAGTACTTC.

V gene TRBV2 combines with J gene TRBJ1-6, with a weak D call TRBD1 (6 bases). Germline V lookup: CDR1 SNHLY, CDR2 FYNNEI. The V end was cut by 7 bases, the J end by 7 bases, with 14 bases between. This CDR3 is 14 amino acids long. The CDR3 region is CASIPDRSNSPLHF. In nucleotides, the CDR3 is TGTGCCAGCATTCCTGACAGGTCCAATTCACCCCTCCACTTT.

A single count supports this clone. The CDR3 nucleotides read TGTGCCAGCAGCTTATTACTAGATTTTGCTGAGCAGTTCTTC. Translating it yields CASSLLLDFAEQFF. This rearrangement joins TRBV7-9 to TRBJ2-1, with D possibly matching TRBD2 (5 bases). Germline loops: CDR1 SEHNR, CDR2 FQNEAQ (reference sequence). The CDR3 covers 14 residues. V shed 2 bases and J shed 9 bases, with 14 bases lying between them.

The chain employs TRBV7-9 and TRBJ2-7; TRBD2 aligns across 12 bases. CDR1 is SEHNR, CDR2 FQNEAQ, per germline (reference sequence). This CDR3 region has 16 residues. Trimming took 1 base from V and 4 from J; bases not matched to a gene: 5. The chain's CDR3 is CASSLGGLAGGYEQYF. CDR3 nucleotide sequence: TGTGCCAGCAGCTTAGGAGGCCTAGCGGGAGGGTACGAGCAGTACTTC.

The CDR3 here is CASSYLNEKLFF. The CDR3 coding sequence is TGTGCCAGCAGTTACTTAAATGAAAAACTGTTTTTT. The chain combines TRBV6-2 or TRBV6-3 with TRBJ1-4; D gene ambiguous. V lost 1 base to trimming and J lost 5 bases, with 2 bases between them. The CDR3 is made up of 12 amino acids. Germline V CDR1 and CDR2: MNHEY, SVGEGT.